These 3 T cell receptor beta chains were all obtained from the same sample, sequenced in a study of blood T cell repertoires in COVID-19. The table came from immunoSEQ multiplex PCR; TCRdb's copy has only in-frame clones and leaves some out. Counted here are 85,000 to 120,000 clones, around four fifths occurring once; the ten biggest clones make up over 7.5%. The sample consisted of peripheral blood. These receptors all stem from a man between 60 and 70 years old with active or convalescent COVID-19.

This clone has only a few counts. As DNA, the CDR3 is TGCGCCAGCAGCCAAGATTCGGCACAGGGGATGGCCTATGGCTACACCTTC. Residues: CASSQDSAQGMAYGYTF. V gene TRBV4-3 combines with J gene TRBJ1-2, with 7 positions matching TRBD1. CDR3 size: 17 residues. V was pared by 0 bases and J by 4 bases, with 11 bases of the junction left unmatched. The germline CDR1 and CDR2 sequences are LGHNA and YSLEER.

The V and J genes are TRBV29-1 and TRBJ2-7; no firm D call. Germline CDR1 SQVTM, CDR2 ANQGSEA. V gave up 1 base and J gave up 5 bases, with 9 bases separating them. This CDR3 spans 12 amino acids. CDR3 sequence (DNA): TGCAGCGTTGAAGTATTGGGCAACGAGCAGTACTTC. This sequence encodes CSVEVLGNEQYF.

This chain links TRBV19 with TRBJ1-5; 7 bases match TRBD1. With 6 bases clipped from V and 1 base from J, the junction kept 9 bases outside the gene matches. The germline V gene encodes CDR1 LNHDA and CDR2 SQIVND (reference sequence). The CDR3 is made up of 16 amino acids. The chain's CDR3 is CASRPTRGISNQPQHF. The CDR3 DNA sequence: TGTGCCAGTAGACCTACCAGGGGGATCAGCAATCAGCCCCAGCATTTT.